This TCR beta chain is drawn from a study of cytomegalovirus exposure and HLA in healthy donors. The PCR was carried out with 60 Vbeta primers and 13 Jbeta primers. Here immunoSEQ multiplex PCR was the method, and the copy in TCRdb shows in-frame clones only, minus some. The top ten hold 0.55% to 0.75% of the sample, which has around 120,000 clones, about 76% seen once. For this clone: The antigen is undetermined.

Study findings and constraints: Overall, around 150 TCR beta chains were annotated as cytomegalovirus-associated. The authors later found TCR association rates varying by HLA locus, with DRB1 most and HLA-C fewest. When a later analysis was performed, an Asian-associated ancestry cluster reportedly had fewer N-insertions than the approximately 700-donor mean.

Sequencing used PBMCs. This clonotype was sampled from a man between 18 and 35 years old in good health and CMV-seronegative.

CDR3 loop: CASKPGGYQPQHF. In DNA form, the CDR3 reads TGTGCCAGCAAACCAGGGGGTTATCAGCCCCAGCATTTT. The rearrangement uses TRBV6-1 and TRBJ1-5; 7 bases are shared with TRBD1. This CDR3 region has 13 residues. Germline loops: CDR1 MNHNS, CDR2 SASEGT. The ends lost 7 bases at V and 5 bases at J; junction bases unmatched: 5.